These T cell receptor beta chains were read from a single sample in a study of regulatory T cells in long-lasting Graves disease. TCRdb reprocessed the multiplex PCR reads with MiXCR, giving one entry per CDR3 protein. The data hold 650,000 to 850,000 distinct CDR3 sequences, with around 32% observed a single time. Source: peripheral blood mononuclear cells (PBMCs), taken when the disease was refractory, from a patient treated with antithyroid drugs. These receptors were taken from a female donor with Graves disease. Both conserved end residues are part of each CDR3. Each record gives: J gene, clone size, CDR3 length, V gene, D gene, CDR3 protein, CDR3 DNA. A D gene is named only where the DNA matches it firmly. Some rows mark clone size as missing; the rest say once, few, many or name a class of expanded clone.

j_call: TRBJ1-2
clone_size: few
cdr3_length: 12
v_call: TRBV19
d_call: -
cdr3_aa: CASSSGGADYTF
cdr3_nt: TGTGCCAGTAGTAGCGGAGGGGCAGACTACACCTTC

j_call: TRBJ2-7
clone_size: few
cdr3_length: 15
v_call: TRBV28
d_call: -
cdr3_aa: CASSQQGLRLYEQYF
cdr3_nt: TGTGCCAGCAGTCAACAGGGTTTACGACTCTACGAGCAGTACTTC

j_call: TRBJ2-1
clone_size: -
cdr3_length: 12
v_call: TRBV20-1
d_call: -
cdr3_aa: CSARDPSDEQFF
cdr3_nt: TGCAGTGCTAGAGATCCGAGCGATGAGCAGTTCTTC

j_call: TRBJ1-1
clone_size: -
cdr3_length: 17
v_call: TRBV6-1
d_call: TRBD1
cdr3_aa: CASSEKTGGVMNTEAFF
cdr3_nt: TGTGCCAGCAGTGAGAAGACAGGGGGCGTTATGAACACTGAAGCTTTCTTT

j_call: TRBJ2-5
clone_size: few
cdr3_length: 13
v_call: TRBV10-3
d_call: TRBD1
cdr3_aa: CATYRTGGETQYF
cdr3_nt: TGTGCCACCTACCGGACAGGGGGAGAGACCCAGTACTTC

j_call: TRBJ2-1
clone_size: -
cdr3_length: 14
v_call: TRBV10-3
d_call: -
cdr3_aa: CAISESRAGPEQFF
cdr3_nt: TGTGCCATCAGTGAGTCGCGCGCAGGTCCTGAGCAGTTCTTC

j_call: TRBJ2-7
clone_size: many
cdr3_length: 15
v_call: TRBV12-3/TRBV12-4
d_call: -
cdr3_aa: CASSLDGASSYEQYF
cdr3_nt: TGTGCCAGCAGTTTAGACGGCGCCAGCTCCTACGAGCAGTACTTC

j_call: TRBJ1-6
clone_size: few
cdr3_length: 17
v_call: TRBV6-2/TRBV6-3
d_call: TRBD1
cdr3_aa: CASSYRGRITSNSPLHF
cdr3_nt: TGTGCCAGCAGTTACAGGGGGCGGATAACCTCCAATTCACCCCTCCACTTT

j_call: TRBJ2-5
clone_size: few
cdr3_length: 14
v_call: TRBV15
d_call: -
cdr3_aa: CATSRDLTQETQYF
cdr3_nt: TGTGCCACCAGCAGAGATCTGACGCAAGAGACCCAGTACTTC

j_call: TRBJ1-2
clone_size: -
cdr3_length: 15
v_call: TRBV19
d_call: -
cdr3_aa: CASSQSPDSNYGYTF
cdr3_nt: TGTGCCAGTAGCCAGTCCCCGGACAGTAACTATGGCTACACCTTC

j_call: TRBJ2-2
clone_size: -
cdr3_length: 17
v_call: TRBV3-1
d_call: -
cdr3_aa: CASSRPTGLTNTRELFF
cdr3_nt: TGTGCCAGCAGCCGACCAACGGGGCTTACGAACACCAGGGAGCTGTTTTTT

j_call: TRBJ2-5
clone_size: -
cdr3_length: 15
v_call: TRBV20-1
d_call: -
cdr3_aa: CSARDGVQSQETQYF
cdr3_nt: TGCAGTGCTAGAGATGGTGTACAGTCCCAAGAGACCCAGTACTTC

j_call: TRBJ1-1
clone_size: -
cdr3_length: 13
v_call: TRBV20-1
d_call: -
cdr3_aa: CSAGRGGNTEAFF
cdr3_nt: TGCAGTGCGGGAAGAGGGGGGAACACTGAAGCTTTCTTT

j_call: TRBJ1-1
clone_size: few
cdr3_length: 13
v_call: TRBV20-1
d_call: TRBD1
cdr3_aa: CSSNDRVLTEAFF
cdr3_nt: TGCAGTAGTAACGACAGGGTATTAACTGAAGCTTTCTTT

j_call: TRBJ1-6
clone_size: -
cdr3_length: 15
v_call: TRBV6-1
d_call: -
cdr3_aa: CASTPGGTDNSPLHF
cdr3_nt: TGTGCCAGCACCCCAGGTGGGACGGATAATTCACCCCTCCACTTT

j_call: TRBJ2-4
clone_size: -
cdr3_length: 14
v_call: TRBV7-2
d_call: TRBD2
cdr3_aa: CASSPEGVAGGEYF
cdr3_nt: TGTGCCAGCAGCCCAGAAGGCGTAGCGGGGGGGGAGTACTTC

j_call: TRBJ2-7
clone_size: -
cdr3_length: 14
v_call: TRBV9
d_call: -
cdr3_aa: CASSISGTSYEQYF
cdr3_nt: TGTGCCAGCAGCATCTCCGGGACAAGCTACGAGCAGTACTTC

j_call: TRBJ2-1
clone_size: few
cdr3_length: 15
v_call: TRBV6-1
d_call: -
cdr3_aa: CASSPRDWAYNEQFF
cdr3_nt: TGTGCCAGCAGTCCCCGGGACTGGGCCTACAATGAGCAGTTCTTC

j_call: TRBJ1-1
clone_size: few
cdr3_length: 17
v_call: TRBV27
d_call: -
cdr3_aa: CASSLQGPGHRNTEAFF
cdr3_nt: TGTGCCAGCAGTTTACAGGGTCCCGGGCATCGAAACACTGAAGCTTTCTTT

j_call: TRBJ1-2
clone_size: few
cdr3_length: 13
v_call: TRBV10-3
d_call: -
cdr3_aa: CAISLPDSRGYTF
cdr3_nt: TGTGCCATCAGCCTCCCGGACTCCCGTGGCTACACCTTC

j_call: TRBJ2-7
clone_size: few
cdr3_length: 17
v_call: TRBV27
d_call: -
cdr3_aa: CASRTSRGARGHYEQYF
cdr3_nt: TGTGCCAGCAGGACCTCCCGGGGGGCGCGGGGACACTACGAGCAGTACTTC

j_call: TRBJ2-5
clone_size: few
cdr3_length: 15
v_call: TRBV20-1
d_call: -
cdr3_aa: CSARDPFWREETQYF
cdr3_nt: TGCAGTGCTAGAGATCCGTTTTGGCGGGAAGAGACCCAGTACTTC

j_call: TRBJ2-2
clone_size: many
cdr3_length: 14
v_call: TRBV12-5
d_call: -
cdr3_aa: CASGLLGSTGELFF
cdr3_nt: TGTGCTAGTGGTTTGCTAGGGAGCACCGGGGAGCTGTTTTTT

j_call: TRBJ1-1
clone_size: -
cdr3_length: 16
v_call: TRBV7-3
d_call: -
cdr3_aa: CASSLMGGSTHTEAFF
cdr3_nt: TGTGCCAGCAGCCTCATGGGGGGGTCGACCCACACTGAAGCTTTCTTT

j_call: TRBJ1-1
clone_size: -
cdr3_length: 14
v_call: TRBV30
d_call: -
cdr3_aa: CAWSSRQWNTEAFF
cdr3_nt: TGTGCCTGGAGTTCGAGACAGTGGAACACTGAAGCTTTCTTT

j_call: TRBJ1-6
clone_size: many
cdr3_length: 14
v_call: TRBV25-1
d_call: -
cdr3_aa: CASLAGMGNSPLHF
cdr3_nt: TGTGCCAGCCTCGCGGGGATGGGTAATTCACCCCTCCACTTT

j_call: TRBJ2-7
clone_size: many
cdr3_length: 15
v_call: TRBV5-1
d_call: TRBD2
cdr3_aa: CASSLGLAVSYEQYF
cdr3_nt: TGCGCCAGCAGCTTGGGACTAGCGGTCTCCTACGAGCAGTACTTC

j_call: TRBJ1-1
clone_size: -
cdr3_length: 15
v_call: TRBV5-1
d_call: TRBD1
cdr3_aa: CASWRTGGSVTEAFF
cdr3_nt: TGCGCCAGCTGGCGGACAGGGGGATCGGTCACTGAAGCTTTCTTT

j_call: TRBJ2-2
clone_size: many
cdr3_length: 16
v_call: TRBV11-2
d_call: -
cdr3_aa: CASSRLQGPNTGELFF
cdr3_nt: TGTGCCAGCAGCCGTCTGCAGGGCCCTAACACCGGGGAGCTGTTTTTT

j_call: TRBJ1-1
clone_size: -
cdr3_length: 14
v_call: TRBV30
d_call: -
cdr3_aa: CAWSETGLNTEAFF
cdr3_nt: TGTGCCTGGAGTGAAACAGGGTTGAACACTGAAGCTTTCTTT

j_call: TRBJ1-2
clone_size: few
cdr3_length: 15
v_call: TRBV12-3/TRBV12-4
d_call: TRBD1
cdr3_aa: CASSFRTGGVNGYTF
cdr3_nt: TGTGCCAGCAGTTTCCGGACAGGGGGAGTAAATGGCTACACCTTC

j_call: TRBJ1-1
clone_size: -
cdr3_length: 15
v_call: TRBV30
d_call: -
cdr3_aa: CAWTLPGGRNTEAFF
cdr3_nt: TGTGCCTGGACCCTCCCGGGGGGCAGGAACACTGAAGCTTTCTTT

j_call: TRBJ1-2
clone_size: many
cdr3_length: 14
v_call: TRBV5-1
d_call: -
cdr3_aa: CASSLGVDAYGYTF
cdr3_nt: TGCGCCAGCAGCTTGGGGGTTGATGCCTATGGCTACACCTTC

j_call: TRBJ1-2
clone_size: -
cdr3_length: 16
v_call: TRBV9
d_call: TRBD1
cdr3_aa: CASSARDREVSDGYTF
cdr3_nt: TGTGCCAGCAGCGCCCGGGACAGGGAAGTTAGTGATGGCTACACCTTC

j_call: TRBJ2-7
clone_size: few
cdr3_length: 12
v_call: TRBV12-3/TRBV12-4
d_call: TRBD2
cdr3_aa: CASRGSGGEQYF
cdr3_nt: TGTGCCAGTCGGGGATCGGGGGGCGAGCAGTACTTC